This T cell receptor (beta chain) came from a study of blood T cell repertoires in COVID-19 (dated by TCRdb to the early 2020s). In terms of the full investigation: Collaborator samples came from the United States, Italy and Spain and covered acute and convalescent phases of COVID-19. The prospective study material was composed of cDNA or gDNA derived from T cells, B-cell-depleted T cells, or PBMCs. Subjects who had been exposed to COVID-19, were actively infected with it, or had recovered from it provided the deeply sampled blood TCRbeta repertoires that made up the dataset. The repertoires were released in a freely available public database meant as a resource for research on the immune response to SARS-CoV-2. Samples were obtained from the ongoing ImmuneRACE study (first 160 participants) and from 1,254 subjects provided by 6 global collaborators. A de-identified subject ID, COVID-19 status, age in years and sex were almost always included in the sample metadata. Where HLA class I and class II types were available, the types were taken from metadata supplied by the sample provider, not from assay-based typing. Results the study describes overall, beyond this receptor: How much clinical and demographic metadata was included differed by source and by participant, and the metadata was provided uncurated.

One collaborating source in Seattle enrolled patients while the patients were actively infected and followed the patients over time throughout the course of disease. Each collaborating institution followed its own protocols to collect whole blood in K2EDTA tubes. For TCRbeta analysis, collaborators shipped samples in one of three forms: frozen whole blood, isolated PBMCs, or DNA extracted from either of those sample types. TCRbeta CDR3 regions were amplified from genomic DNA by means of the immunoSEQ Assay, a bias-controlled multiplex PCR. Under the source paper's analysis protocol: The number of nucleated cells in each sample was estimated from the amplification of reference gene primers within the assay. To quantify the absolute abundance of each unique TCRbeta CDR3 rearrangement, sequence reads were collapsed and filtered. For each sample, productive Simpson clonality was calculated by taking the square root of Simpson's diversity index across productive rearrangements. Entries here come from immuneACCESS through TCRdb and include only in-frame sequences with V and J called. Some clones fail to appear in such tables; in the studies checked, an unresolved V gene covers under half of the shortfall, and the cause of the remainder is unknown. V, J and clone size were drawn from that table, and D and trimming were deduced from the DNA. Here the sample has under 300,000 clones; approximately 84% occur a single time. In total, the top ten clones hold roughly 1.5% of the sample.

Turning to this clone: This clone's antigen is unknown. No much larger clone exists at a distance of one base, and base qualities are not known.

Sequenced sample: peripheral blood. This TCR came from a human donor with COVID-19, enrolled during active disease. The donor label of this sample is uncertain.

The CDR3: CASSVGGNYNEQFF. The DNA sequence reads TGTGCCAGCAGCGTAGGAGGGAACTACAATGAGCAGTTCTTC. The chain is made from TRBV9 and TRBJ2-1; TRBD2 is perhaps the D gene, given 5 matching bases. V drops 0 bases and J drops 3 bases, leaving 7 bases in between. From the cysteine through the phenylalanine, the CDR3 covers 14 amino acids. Just CDR3 DNA is preserved here, 42 bases in frame from base 1. CDR1 SGDLS and CDR2 YYNGEE are derived from the germline V gene.